This is a list of T cell receptor beta chains from one sample in a study of blood T cells in healthy people across ages. TCRdb called the 5' RACE reads again in MiXCR, with one record for every CDR3 protein. The table has hundreds of thousands of distinct CDR3 sequences, 44% seen once. Sequencing input: blood. These receptor sequences come from a man in his sixties in good health. Both conserved end residues are part of each CDR3. Fields, in order: V gene, D gene, J gene, clone size, CDR3 protein, CDR3 DNA. A D gene is named only where the DNA matches it firmly. Clone size is stated in some rows and not others, as once, few, many or a class when expanded.

v_call: TRBV4-1
d_call: TRBD1
j_call: TRBJ2-1
clone_size: .
cdr3_aa: CASSQAGTGNEQFF
cdr3_nt: TGCGCCAGCAGCCAAGCAGGGACAGGCAATGAGCAGTTCTTC

v_call: TRBV2
d_call: .
j_call: TRBJ2-1
clone_size: few
cdr3_aa: CASFGGNEQFF
cdr3_nt: TGTGCCAGCTTCGGAGGCAATGAGCAGTTCTTC

v_call: TRBV3-1
d_call: .
j_call: TRBJ2-6
clone_size: .
cdr3_aa: CASSRRQVPGANVLTF
cdr3_nt: TGTGCCAGCAGCCGACGACAGGTTCCTGGGGCCAACGTCCTGACTTTC

v_call: TRBV6-2/TRBV6-3
d_call: .
j_call: TRBJ2-2
clone_size: .
cdr3_aa: CASNLRGGGELFF
cdr3_nt: TGTGCCAGCAACTTAAGGGGTGGCGGGGAGCTGTTTTTT

v_call: TRBV7-9
d_call: .
j_call: TRBJ2-5
clone_size: few
cdr3_aa: CASSLVGQAIQETQYF
cdr3_nt: TGTGCCAGCAGCTTAGTCGGCCAGGCTATACAAGAGACCCAGTACTTC

v_call: TRBV5-1
d_call: TRBD1
j_call: TRBJ2-5
clone_size: .
cdr3_aa: CASSFRQGSGLETRYF
cdr3_nt: TGCGCCAGCAGTTTTCGACAGGGATCAGGTTTGGAGACCCGGTACTTC

v_call: TRBV10-3
d_call: TRBD1
j_call: TRBJ1-2
clone_size: few
cdr3_aa: CAIRDRGPDYGYTF
cdr3_nt: TGTGCCATCAGGGACAGGGGGCCGGACTATGGCTACACCTTC

v_call: TRBV5-1
d_call: TRBD1
j_call: TRBJ2-7
clone_size: .
cdr3_aa: CASSLTGTGAEQYF
cdr3_nt: TGCGCCAGCAGCTTAACCGGGACAGGGGCCGAGCAGTACTTC

v_call: TRBV20-1
d_call: .
j_call: TRBJ2-7
clone_size: .
cdr3_aa: CSARDFGETYEQYF
cdr3_nt: TGCAGTGCTAGAGATTTTGGGGAGACCTACGAGCAGTACTTC

v_call: TRBV6-6
d_call: .
j_call: TRBJ2-1
clone_size: .
cdr3_aa: CASSSFLGRGTNSEQFF
cdr3_nt: TGTGCCAGCAGCTCCTTCCTTGGGCGGGGTACGAATAGTGAGCAGTTCTTC

v_call: TRBV4-1
d_call: .
j_call: TRBJ2-5
clone_size: .
cdr3_aa: CASKPGPGDEQYF
cdr3_nt: TGCGCCAGCAAACCGGGACCTGGGGATGAGCAGTACTTC

v_call: TRBV20-1
d_call: .
j_call: TRBJ2-6
clone_size: few
cdr3_aa: CSASMSSGANVLTF
cdr3_nt: TGCAGTGCGTCGATGAGCTCTGGGGCCAACGTCCTGACTTTC

v_call: TRBV5-1
d_call: .
j_call: TRBJ2-7
clone_size: .
cdr3_aa: CASSPRTPPLSYEQYF
cdr3_nt: TGCGCCAGCAGCCCAAGGACACCTCCATTATCCTACGAGCAGTACTTC

v_call: TRBV3-1
d_call: .
j_call: TRBJ1-4
clone_size: few
cdr3_aa: CASSTWRSTGGKLFF
cdr3_nt: TGTGCCAGCAGCACCTGGCGTTCGACAGGCGGTAAACTGTTTTTT

v_call: TRBV10-3
d_call: TRBD1
j_call: TRBJ2-7
clone_size: .
cdr3_aa: CAIATGTGSYEQYF
cdr3_nt: TGTGCCATTGCCACCGGGACAGGGTCTTACGAGCAGTACTTC

v_call: TRBV29-1
d_call: TRBD1
j_call: TRBJ2-7
clone_size: .
cdr3_aa: CSAGDSVTYEQYF
cdr3_nt: TGCAGCGCCGGGGACAGCGTGACCTACGAGCAGTACTTC

v_call: TRBV12-5
d_call: .
j_call: TRBJ2-5
clone_size: .
cdr3_aa: CASGLRPGTAQATRVQETQYF
cdr3_nt: TGTGCTAGTGGTTTGCGCCCAGGGACAGCTCAAGCGACTAGGGTTCAAGAGACCCAGTACTTC

v_call: TRBV7-6
d_call: TRBD2
j_call: TRBJ2-7
clone_size: .
cdr3_aa: CASSLMASGYYEQYF
cdr3_nt: TGTGCCAGCAGCTTAATGGCTAGCGGGTACTACGAGCAGTACTTC

v_call: TRBV5-4
d_call: TRBD2
j_call: TRBJ2-1
clone_size: once
cdr3_aa: CASIGTSGGTLSEQFF
cdr3_nt: TGTGCCAGCATCGGGACTAGCGGGGGGACACTCAGTGAGCAGTTCTTC

v_call: TRBV27
d_call: .
j_call: TRBJ1-5
clone_size: .
cdr3_aa: CASRPTVGNLDQPQHF
cdr3_nt: TGTGCCAGCAGGCCAACAGTGGGGAATTTGGATCAGCCCCAGCATTTT

v_call: TRBV12-5
d_call: TRBD1
j_call: TRBJ2-6
clone_size: once
cdr3_aa: CASGLGQGVFGANVLTF
cdr3_nt: TGTGCTAGTGGGTTAGGACAGGGGGTCTTCGGGGCCAACGTCCTGACTTTC

v_call: TRBV6-6
d_call: .
j_call: TRBJ1-1
clone_size: .
cdr3_aa: CASSQNRLMNTEAFF
cdr3_nt: TGTGCCAGCAGTCAAAACAGGTTAATGAACACTGAAGCTTTCTTT

v_call: TRBV7-2
d_call: .
j_call: TRBJ2-7
clone_size: few
cdr3_aa: CASSIGDYEQYF
cdr3_nt: TGTGCCAGCAGCATTGGAGACTACGAGCAGTACTTC